Each of the 10 T cell receptor beta chains below was sequenced from the same sample in a study of cytomegalovirus exposure and HLA in healthy donors. The PCR ran on 60 Vbeta and 13 Jbeta primers. The protocol was immunoSEQ multiplex PCR, while the TCRdb copy is restricted to in-frame clones and leaves out a portion. The sample holds about 100,000 clones; about 80% are singletons and the top ten take around 4.4%. Sequences were obtained from PBMCs. The receptor set was obtained from a man aged 35 to 55 in good health and CMV-seronegative.

The chain carries TRBV19 and TRBJ2-2; 7 bases align to TRBD2. The CDR3 runs 15 residues. Germline V gene sequence: CDR1 LNHDA, CDR2 SQIVND (reference sequence). V was clipped by 6 bases and J by 4 bases; unmatched bases: 8. The CDR3 DNA sequence: TGTGCCAGTAGAGTGGGAGGGGCCATCACCGGGGAGCTGTTTTTT. This sequence encodes CASRVGGAITGELFF.

The V call is TRBV9, the J call TRBJ2-3; TRBD2 might be the D (5 bases). Germline CDR1 SGDLS, CDR2 YYNGEE. The CDR3 runs to 16 residues. V dropped 6 bases and J dropped 4 bases, with 21 bases sitting between them. CDR3 sequence reads: CASNPLHGVSADTQYF. The CDR3 nucleotides read TGTGCCAGCAATCCCCTCCACGGGGTCTCGGCAGATACGCAGTATTTT. The full variable domain, with the rest looked up from reference TRBV9 and TRBJ2-3, is DSGVTQTPKHLITATGQRVTLRCSPRSGDLSVYWYQQSLDQGLQFLIQYYNGEERAKGNILERFSAQQFPDLHSELNLSSLELGDSALYFCASNPLHGVSADTQYFGPGTRLTVL.

This sequence joins TRBV6-5 and TRBJ1-2; unclear D gene. CDR1 is MNHEY and CDR2 is SVGAGI in the germline V gene. This CDR3 has 14 residues. V was pared by 6 bases and J by 3 bases, with 14 bases between. CDR3 in DNA: TGTGCCAGCAGGCCACTACAGAGGGACTATGGCTACACCTTC. Translation gives CASRPLQRDYGYTF.

A remark on this clone: The junction departs from the called germline gene at one end, perhaps through a read error. This rearrangement joins TRBV18 to TRBJ1-3; D uncertain. Looked up from germline, CDR1 is KGHSH and CDR2 is LQKENI. The CDR3 runs 15 residues. The CDR3 here is CASPPGHPSGNTIYF. The CDR3 nucleotides are TGTGCCAGCCCACCAGGCCACCCCTCTGGAAACACCATATATTTT.

The rearrangement uses TRBV11-2 and TRBJ1-2, with D maybe TRBD1 (5 bases). V lost 3 bases, J lost 6 bases, and 14 bases lay in between. The CDR3 sequence is 14 residues long. In germline, CDR1 is SGHAT, CDR2 FQNNGV. CDR3 in amino acids: CASSLAGWVDGYTF. For the CDR3, the DNA is TGTGCCAGCAGCTTGGCAGGGTGGGTAGATGGCTACACCTTC.

The chain recombines TRBV2 with TRBJ1-1; D uncertain. The CDR3 consists of 14 residues. V was shortened by 0 bases and J by 3 bases, with 8 bases between the two germline ends. Germline loops: CDR1 SNHLY, CDR2 FYNNEI. The DNA for the CDR3 is TGTGCCAGCAGTGAAGCGCTAGGTTACACTGAAGCTTTCTTT. Translating it yields CASSEALGYTEAFF.

The V gene is TRBV6-1, the J gene TRBJ2-7; 7 bases match TRBD2. Trimming removed 5 bases from V and 5 bases from J; junction bases left unmatched: 9. CDR3 length equals 14 residues. Germline CDR1 MNHNS, CDR2 SASEGT. CDR3 loop: CASSWGGGRDEQYV. Written as DNA, the CDR3 is TGTGCCAGCAGTTGGGGCGGGGGACGGGACGAGCAGTACGTC.

This chain links TRBV10-3 with TRBJ2-3; perhaps TRBD2 as D (5 bases). V shed 0 bases and J shed 0 bases, with 16 bases lying between them. The length of the CDR3 is 18 residues. Germline assignment: CDR1 ENHRY and CDR2 SYGVKD. CDR3 loop: CAISESSGYRASTDTQYF. CDR3 DNA sequence: TGTGCCATCAGTGAGTCGAGCGGCTATCGTGCTAGCACAGATACGCAGTATTTT.

This clone has a handful of counts. CDR3 sequence: CASSLRGYRADTGELFF. The CDR3 bases are TGTGCCAGCAGCTTAAGGGGGTACAGAGCCGACACCGGGGAGCTGTTTTTT. This sequence joins TRBV7-9 and TRBJ2-2, with D perhaps matching TRBD1 (6 bases). Between the trimmed V and J ends, which lost 2 bases and 3 bases, there was a span of 16 bases. The length of the CDR3 is 17 residues. Germline lookup yields CDR1 SEHNR and CDR2 FQNEAQ (reference sequence).

This clone appeared a single time. A read error may produce the germline difference seen at one junction end. The chain carries TRBV7-7 and TRBJ2-5, with 10 bases lining up with TRBD2. This CDR3 has 15 amino acids. CDR1 and CDR2 from the germline V gene are SSHAT and FNYEAQ (reference sequence). CDR3 loop: CASSLSGGAGETQYF. DNA for the CDR3: TGTGCTAGCAGCTTGAGCGGGGGGGCCGGGGAGACCCAGTACTTC.